Shown below are 16 T cell receptor beta chains from a single sample sequenced in a study of T cells in localized non-small cell lung cancer. Generated by immunoSEQ multiplex PCR, the TCRdb table keeps only in-frame clones and is missing some. Of roughly 3,000 clones in the sample, 21% were seen once. This sample comprised normal lung tissue next to the tumor, obtained before any cancer treatment. The source is a woman between 35 and 70 years old with stage I lung adenocarcinoma.

The chain carries TRBV6-8 and TRBJ1-1; D remains ambiguous. The ends were cut back, 4 bases at V and 0 bases at J, with 12 bases in the middle. This CDR3 region has 15 residues. CDR1 MNHGY and CDR2 SAAAGT come from the germline V gene. The CDR3 DNA reads TGTGCCAGCAGTTGGTTGGGGAGCATGAACACTGAAGCTTTCTTT. It encodes CASSWLGSMNTEAFF.

This clone was seen more than once but under ten times. The chain joins TRBV5-1 to TRBJ2-3; D ambiguous. The V and J ends lost 0 bases and 2 bases respectively, with 10 bases between them. CDR1 is SGHRS and CDR2 is YFSETQ in the germline V gene. The CDR3 runs to 15 residues. CDR3 region: CASSLGPDPTDTQYF. The CDR3 coding sequence is TGCGCCAGCAGCTTGGGACCCGACCCCACAGATACGCAGTATTTT.

In nucleotides, the CDR3 is TGTGCCAGCAGTCGAGAAGGGGATTCGAACACTGAAGCTTTCTTT. The encoded protein is CASSREGDSNTEAFF. This sequence joins TRBV9 and TRBJ1-1; D might be TRBD1 (5 bases). CDR1 is SGDLS and CDR2 is YYNGEE in the germline V gene. Trimming cost V 5 bases and J 1 base, with 15 bases left between them. There are 15 residues in the CDR3. Variable domain in full (rest from reference TRBV9 and TRBJ1-1): DSGVTQTPKHLITATGQRVTLRCSPRSGDLSVYWYQQSLDQGLQFLIQYYNGEERAKGNILERFSAQQFPDLHSELNLSSLELGDSALYFCASSREGDSNTEAFFGQGTRLTVV.

This clone rates as medium-sized (0.01 to 0.1%). This sequence joins TRBV7-2 and TRBJ2-3; 8 bases align to TRBD2. The CDR3 consists of 13 residues. CDR1 and CDR2 from the germline V gene are SGHTA and FQGNSA. The junction had 2 bases not matched to a gene; V was cut back by 4 bases and J by 5 bases. The CDR3 region is CASSSSGRDTQYF. The CDR3 DNA reads TGTGCCAGCAGCTCAAGCGGGAGAGATACGCAGTATTTT.

The chain couples TRBV11-3 to TRBJ2-1; 8 bases agree with TRBD2. V lost 5 bases, J lost 0 bases, and 6 bases stayed unmatched. Germline CDR1 is SGHNT and CDR2 is YENEEA. The CDR3 is 16 amino acids. The DNA of the CDR3 is TGTGCCAGCAGCCGATTAGCGGGAATCTCCTACAATGAGCAGTTCTTC. The encoded protein is CASSRLAGISYNEQFF.

The V and J genes are TRBV6-8 and TRBJ1-6, with D uncertain. Trimming pared 5 bases from V and 10 bases from J, leaving 18 bases between. The CDR3 loop spans 15 amino acids. The germline V gene encodes CDR1 MNHGY and CDR2 SAAAGT. This CDR3 is CASSALDGLGSPLHF. CDR3 DNA: TGTGCCAGCAGTGCTTTGGACGGCTTAGGGTCACCCCTCCACTTT.

This clone was seen only a few times. V usage is TRBV15 and J usage is TRBJ1-3, with unresolved D. V was cut by 0 bases and J by 2 bases, with 8 bases left in between. Germline assignment: CDR1 LNHNV and CDR2 YYDKDF (reference sequence). This CDR3 region has 15 residues. The CDR3 DNA reads TGTGCCACCAGCAGAGATCCCCCCGCTGGAAACACCATATATTTT. Translation: CATSRDPPAGNTIYF. Full variable domain (missing parts from reference TRBV15 and TRBJ1-3): DAMVIQNPRYQVTQFGKPVTLSCSQTLNHNVMYWYQQKSSQAPKLLFHYYDKDFNNEADTPDNFQSRRPNTSFCFLDIRSPGLGDTAMYLCATSRDPPAGNTIYFGEGSWLTVV.

The chain uses TRBV18 and TRBJ2-1, with a possible D match to TRBD1 (6 bases). Germline CDR1 and CDR2: KGHSH and LQKENI. The CDR3 covers 15 residues. Trimming took 1 base from V and 3 from J, leaving 10 bases between them. The CDR3 region has the DNA TGTGCCAGCTCACCACTCGGACAGTTCTACAATGAGCAGTTCTTC. Its translation: CASSPLGQFYNEQFF.

In its sample, this clone was seen a few times. The chain combines TRBV11-3 with TRBJ2-3, with D possibly matching TRBD2 (6 bases). CDR1 is SGHNT and CDR2 is YENEEA in the germline V gene. This CDR3 comprises 15 residues. V lost 1 base to trimming and J lost 0 bases, with 8 bases between them. DNA for the CDR3: TGTGCCAGCAGCTTAGGCGGGATTAGCACAGATACGCAGTATTTT. It is translated as CASSLGGISTDTQYF.

V and J are TRBV7-1 and TRBJ1-1; D is perhaps TRBD1 (6 bases). TRBV7-1 is annotated as an ORF whose role is uncertain. The CDR3 length is 13 residues. Trimming shortened V by 5 bases and J by 1 base, and 8 bases separated the two germline ends. CDR3 sequence (DNA): TGTGCCAGCAGCCAGGACAGGAACACTGAAGCTTTCTTT. This encodes CASSQDRNTEAFF.

This clone was observed a handful of times. This chain links TRBV7-5 with TRBJ1-5; the D call in the table, TRBD1, was not verified against the DNA. TRBV7-5 is deemed a pseudogene. The CDR3 covers 17 residues. The CDR3 DNA is TGTGCCAGCAGCTTGTGGGGGACAGGGGGTGCCTATCAGCCCCAGCATTTT. Translated, it gives CASSLWGTGGAYQPQHF.

A few counts support this clone. V gene TRBV19 combines with J gene TRBJ2-1, with D possibly matching TRBD1 (5 bases). Germline-derived CDR1 and CDR2 are LNHDA and SQIVND (reference sequence). The CDR3 has 12 residues. Trimming pared 4 bases from V and 13 bases from J, leaving 14 bases between. The CDR3 loop reads CASSRGQGEQFF. CDR3 DNA: TGTGCCAGTAGTAGGGGTCAGGGTGAACAGTTCTTC.

In its sample, this clone is medium-sized (0.01 to 0.1%). The V and J genes are TRBV9 and TRBJ2-7; 12 bases fit TRBD1. CDR3 size: 14 residues. Trimming at V came to 7 bases and at J to 6 bases, leaving 8 bases not matched to a gene. Germline CDR1 and CDR2: SGDLS and YYNGEE. The CDR3 is CASSGQGAPGEQYF. The CDR3 bases are TGTGCCAGCTCGGGACAGGGGGCGCCGGGCGAGCAGTACTTC.

In its sample, this clone ranks as large. V usage is TRBV1 and J usage is TRBJ1-1; the table's D gene call, TRBD1, was not cross checked with the DNA. TRBV1 is a listed pseudogene. There are 14 residues in the CDR3. The CDR3 DNA reads as TGCGCCAGCAGCTACGACAGGTGGAACACTGAAGCTTTCTTT. This sequence encodes CASSYDRWNTEAFF.

This clone was seen a handful of times. The chain links TRBV9 to TRBJ2-7, with D tentatively TRBD1 or TRBD2 (6 bases each). From germline, CDR1 is SGDLS and CDR2 YYNGEE. The CDR3 loop spans 16 amino acids. The ends were cut back, 2 bases at V and 6 bases at J, with 21 bases in the middle. CDR3 DNA: TGTGCCAGCAGCGTCGGGGGCGATCCTTCTAAGGTCGAGCAGTACTTC. Protein: CASSVGGDPSKVEQYF.

This clone was detected only a few times. The chain carries TRBV11-3 and TRBJ1-1; 8 bases fit TRBD1. This CDR3 has 14 amino acids. CDR1 is SGHNT, CDR2 YENEEA, per germline. The junction had 7 bases not matched to a gene; V was cut back by 0 bases and J by 10 bases. CDR3 sequence: CASSLDAQGAGAFF. The CDR3 DNA sequence: TGTGCCAGCAGCTTAGATGCCCAGGGGGCCGGAGCTTTCTTT. The full variable domain, its missing parts supplied by reference TRBV11-3 and TRBJ1-1, is EAGVVQSPRYKIIEKKQPVAFWCNPISGHNTLYWYLQNLGQGPELLIRYENEEAVDDSQLPKDRFSAERLKGVDSTLKIQPAELGDSAVYLCASSLDAQGAGAFFGQGTRLTVV.